The rows below give T cell receptor beta chains drawn from one sample of a study of blood T cell repertoires in COVID-19. Repertoires were generated with immunoSEQ multiplex PCR, while TCRdb's copy carries only in-frame clones and drops some. The data contain under 200,000 clones, roughly 84% of them singletons. The specimen was PBMCs or T cells enriched from blood (not recorded which). These receptors were obtained from a woman between 50 and 59 years old who had recovered from COVID-19. Each CDR3 is given with its conserved first and last residue. Fields, in order: J gene, CDR3 length, V gene, CDR3 protein.

j_gene: TRBJ2-4
len: 15
v_gene: TRBV19
CDR3aa: CASGPNGLTKNIQYF

j_gene: TRBJ2-1
len: 14
v_gene: TRBV7-9
CDR3aa: CASSLVGRDNEQFF

j_gene: TRBJ1-3
len: 12
v_gene: TRBV7-2
CDR3aa: CASSFPGNTIYF

j_gene: TRBJ2-7
len: 16
v_gene: TRBV27
CDR3aa: CASSPYSGAPPFAQYF

j_gene: TRBJ2-7
len: 13
v_gene: TRBV9
CDR3aa: CASSVGTRDEQYF

j_gene: TRBJ2-2
len: 16
v_gene: TRBV18
CDR3aa: CASSLGAMRDTGELFF

j_gene: TRBJ2-6
len: 18
v_gene: TRBV11-3
CDR3aa: CASSPWDSPSSGANVLTF

j_gene: TRBJ2-1
len: 16
v_gene: TRBV27
CDR3aa: CASSSDSRPRDNEQFF

j_gene: TRBJ2-3
len: 15
v_gene: TRBV28
CDR3aa: CASSQYRTSTDTQYF

j_gene: TRBJ1-5
len: 15
v_gene: TRBV28
CDR3aa: CASSFARQGNQPQHF

j_gene: TRBJ1-4
len: 15
v_gene: TRBV25-1
CDR3aa: CASSDPGQGGEKLFF

j_gene: TRBJ2-3
len: 15
v_gene: TRBV2
CDR3aa: CASSPLTGTTDTQYF

j_gene: TRBJ2-3
len: 15
v_gene: TRBV2
CDR3aa: CASSTGFSSTDTQYF

j_gene: TRBJ2-7
len: 11
v_gene: TRBV12-3/TRBV12-4
CDR3aa: CASSFSYEQYF

j_gene: TRBJ1-2
len: 14
v_gene: TRBV9
CDR3aa: CASSFTGTAYGYTF

j_gene: TRBJ2-7
len: 18
v_gene: TRBV27
CDR3aa: CASRLRAPGQVTSYEQYF

j_gene: TRBJ2-7
len: 14
v_gene: TRBV6-4
CDR3aa: CASSEGTGPFEQYF

j_gene: TRBJ2-2
len: 15
v_gene: TRBV5-5
CDR3aa: CASSKREFRPGELFF

j_gene: TRBJ2-7
len: 13
v_gene: TRBV13
CDR3aa: CASSLNRNGEQYF

j_gene: TRBJ2-7
len: 14
v_gene: TRBV29-1
CDR3aa: CSVKGTASSYEQYF

j_gene: TRBJ1-1
len: 14
v_gene: TRBV7-9
CDR3aa: CASSLQQINTEAFF

j_gene: TRBJ2-7
len: 17
v_gene: TRBV6-2/TRBV6-3
CDR3aa: CASSYPLDRAGAYEQYF

j_gene: TRBJ2-1
len: 15
v_gene: TRBV6-1
CDR3aa: CASSEPGLAYNEQFF

j_gene: TRBJ2-5
len: 14
v_gene: TRBV27
CDR3aa: CASSLTGAGETQYF

j_gene: TRBJ1-6
len: 13
v_gene: TRBV12-3/TRBV12-4
CDR3aa: CASSSDSNSPLHF

j_gene: TRBJ2-2
len: 14
v_gene: TRBV3-1/TRBV3-2
CDR3aa: CASSPRLGTGELFF

j_gene: TRBJ2-5
len: 15
v_gene: TRBV28
CDR3aa: CASSSNGQGQETQYF

j_gene: TRBJ2-3
len: 20
v_gene: TRBV5-1
CDR3aa: CASSGGTGEFLFPSTDTQYF

j_gene: TRBJ2-2
len: 20
v_gene: TRBV24-1
CDR3aa: CATSDKRGGQGESNTGELFF

j_gene: TRBJ2-3
len: 14
v_gene: TRBV5-4
CDR3aa: CASSIRTSTDTQYF

j_gene: TRBJ2-1
len: 17
v_gene: TRBV29-1
CDR3aa: CSVPYWTGVISYNEQFF

j_gene: TRBJ2-3
len: 16
v_gene: TRBV3-1/TRBV3-2
CDR3aa: CASSQDAGESTDTQYF

j_gene: TRBJ2-5
len: 15
v_gene: TRBV7-9
CDR3aa: CASSFGTPLLETQYF

j_gene: TRBJ2-6
len: 16
v_gene: TRBV7-9
CDR3aa: CASSLAQGSGANVLTF

j_gene: TRBJ2-1
len: 13
v_gene: TRBV11-2
CDR3aa: CASSLTAYNEQFF

j_gene: TRBJ2-1
len: 16
v_gene: TRBV4-3
CDR3aa: CASSQEASGSYNEQFF

j_gene: TRBJ2-2
len: 16
v_gene: TRBV14
CDR3aa: CASSQEGGENTGELFF

j_gene: TRBJ2-7
len: 15
v_gene: TRBV7-9
CDR3aa: CASTTSLAGTYEQYF

j_gene: TRBJ2-2
len: 17
v_gene: TRBV7-2
CDR3aa: CASSLAPASGRIGELFF

j_gene: TRBJ2-5
len: 16
v_gene: TRBV19
CDR3aa: CASSIALAGGGETQYF

j_gene: TRBJ1-1
len: 15
v_gene: TRBV19
CDR3aa: CASSVAGGANTEAFF

j_gene: TRBJ2-7
len: 14
v_gene: TRBV10-3
CDR3aa: CAISGAGGGYEQYF

j_gene: TRBJ2-7
len: 13
v_gene: TRBV19
CDR3aa: CASSWQISYEQYF

j_gene: TRBJ1-1
len: 14
v_gene: TRBV29-1
CDR3aa: CSVVTAGRYTEAFF

j_gene: TRBJ1-2
len: 13
v_gene: TRBV5-1
CDR3aa: CASSQERRGGYTF

j_gene: TRBJ2-7
len: 14
v_gene: TRBV11-3
CDR3aa: CASSSRGETYEQYF

j_gene: TRBJ1-4
len: 14
v_gene: TRBV27
CDR3aa: CASSSTPRDEKLFF

j_gene: TRBJ1-1
len: 16
v_gene: TRBV19
CDR3aa: CASSSSGDRGATEAFF

j_gene: TRBJ2-5
len: 16
v_gene: TRBV25-1
CDR3aa: CASSERTSGRLETQYF

j_gene: TRBJ1-1
len: 13
v_gene: TRBV18
CDR3aa: CASSLQGNTEAFF

j_gene: TRBJ2-7
len: 16
v_gene: TRBV5-4
CDR3aa: CASSLRSQQGGYEQYF

j_gene: TRBJ2-3
len: 16
v_gene: TRBV19
CDR3aa: CASSIGLLTVTDTQYF

j_gene: TRBJ2-7
len: 18
v_gene: TRBV24-1
CDR3aa: CATSDPGRQGDVDYEQYF